This T cell receptor beta chain was sequenced for a study of regulatory T cells in long-lasting Graves disease. Between the trimmed V and J ends, which lost 6 bases and 1 base, there was a span of 24 bases. Per germline, CDR1 MNHNS and CDR2 SASEGT. The CDR3 consists of 19 residues. The time point here: persistent/refractory GD, antithyroid drugs over 5 years with positive TRAb. From RNA extracted from PBMCs, the TCR library was made. Remarks on this clonotype: Its antigen is undetermined.

CDR3 regions were amplified by Arm-PCR using iRepertoire HTBI primers to build TCR beta libraries. One entry per CDR3 protein results from TCRdb running MiXCR on the multiplex PCR reads. This table has under 350,000 distinct CDR3 sequences, roughly 21% appearing once. Study observations and caveats: What was studied was peripheral blood only, and not thyroid tissue. Patients with persistent disease showed a bias toward TRBV28, TRBJ1-2 and TRBJ2-5.

V is TRBV6-1 and J is TRBJ2-2; D possibly corresponds to TRBD1 (5 bases). The starting material was peripheral blood mononuclear cells (PBMCs), obtained when the disease was refractory, from a patient treated with antithyroid drugs. The receptor was isolated from a female donor with Graves disease. The CDR3 protein is CASRITNRRDPMNTGELFF. CDR3 nucleotide sequence: TGTGCCAGCAGAATCACCAACCGCAGGGATCCAATGAACACCGGGGAGCTGTTTTTT.